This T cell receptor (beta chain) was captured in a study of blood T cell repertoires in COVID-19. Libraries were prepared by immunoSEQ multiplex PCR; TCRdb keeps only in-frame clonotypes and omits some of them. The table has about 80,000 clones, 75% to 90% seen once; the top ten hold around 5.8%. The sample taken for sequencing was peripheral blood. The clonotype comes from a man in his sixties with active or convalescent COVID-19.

DNA of the CDR3: TGTGCCAGCAGTGGTCAGGGGTCGTACACTGAAGCTTTCTTT. Its translation is CASSGQGSYTEAFF. The V call is TRBV9, the J call TRBJ1-1; possible D gene TRBD1, 6 bases. This CDR3 contains 14 residues. V was clipped by 5 bases and J by 3 bases, with 14 bases between them. CDR1 and CDR2 from the germline V gene are SGDLS and YYNGEE.